This TCR beta chain originates from a study of blood T cells in healthy people across ages. General study points: It was not possible, with unsorted PBMCs, to conclusively compare naive and antigen-experienced cells.

A sample-barcoded 5' primer and a J-beta primer mix were used in a second PCR of roughly 7 to 11 cycles. TCRdb independently ran MiXCR on the 5' RACE reads; one entry per CDR3 protein. The sample shows about 1,800,000 distinct CDR3 sequences, under 30% of them seen only once. This clonotype was seen repeatedly, ten times or more. What it binds is not known. Trimming at V came to 9 bases and at J to 6 bases, leaving 2 bases not matched to a gene. This CDR3 is built from 12 residues. Germline lookup yields CDR1 SNHLY and CDR2 FYNNEI. The sequence was obtained from a woman aged 30 to 39 in good health. The chain couples TRBV2 to TRBJ2-2, with TRBD1 matching over 9 bases. Sequencing was done on a sample of blood. CDR3 nucleotides: TGTGCCAGTCGGACAGGGGCCGGGGAGCTGTTTTTT. This translates into CASRTGAGELFF. Combining the CDR3 with reference TRBV2 and TRBJ2-2 gives the whole variable domain EPEVTQTPSHQVTQMGQEVILRCVPISNHLYFYWYRQILGQKVEFLVSFYNNEISEKSEIFDDQFSVERPDGSNFTLKIRSTKLEDSAMYFCASRTGAGELFFGEGSRLTVL.